Presented here are 28 T cell receptor beta chains from one specimen sequenced in a study of blood T cell repertoires in COVID-19. TCRdb's copy holds only in-frame clones and misses some; the assay was immunoSEQ multiplex PCR. The data contain approximately 140,000 clones, about 90% of them singletons. The sample consisted of peripheral blood. These receptors were taken from an older woman with acute or convalescent COVID-19.

V and J are TRBV7-3 and TRBJ2-1; D might be TRBD1 (5 bases). CDR3 length equals 16 residues. V lost 4 bases to trimming and J lost 7 bases, with 20 bases between them. Per the germline V gene, CDR1 is SGHTA and CDR2 is FQGTGA. CDR3 DNA: TGTGCCAGCAGCTCTTTCGGACACACTCCCGGGAATGAGCAGTTCTTC. This translates into CASSSFGHTPGNEQFF.

V is TRBV19 and J is TRBJ2-2; TRBD1 matches 7 bases. Germline V gene data show CDR1 as LNHDA and CDR2 as SQIVND (reference sequence). There are 15 residues in the CDR3. The V and J ends lost 5 bases and 7 bases, in that order; junction bases with no gene match: 10. The CDR3 region is CASSPQGIRNGELFF. CDR3 DNA: TGTGCCAGTAGTCCACAGGGGATTAGAAACGGGGAGCTGTTTTTT. The complete variable domain, with remaining parts taken from reference TRBV19 and TRBJ2-2, reads DGGITQSPKYLFRKEGQNVTLSCEQNLNHDAMYWYRQDPGQGLRLIYYSQIVNDFQKGDIAEGYSVSREKKESFPLTVTSAQKNPTAFYLCASSPQGIRNGELFFGEGSRLTVL.

The rearrangement links TRBV28 to TRBJ1-2; perhaps TRBD1 as D (6 bases). The CDR3 consists of 13 residues. V dropped 3 bases and J dropped 5 bases, with 10 bases sitting between them. The germline gives CDR1 MDHEN, CDR2 SYDVKM. For the CDR3, the DNA is TGTGCCAGCAGTTTCCAGGGGCATTATGGCTACACCTTC. It is translated as CASSFQGHYGYTF.

The chain is built from TRBV7-2 and TRBJ2-1; 16 bases align to TRBD2. Germline V lookup: CDR1 SGHTA, CDR2 FQGNSA. CDR3 length equals 18 residues. V shed 5 bases and J 1 base; nucleotides not matched to a gene: 5. CDR3 coding DNA: TGTGCCAGCAGCCGGGGACTAGCGGGGGGGCCGTCCTACAATGAGCAGTTCTTC. Its translation is CASSRGLAGGPSYNEQFF.

This clone was counted once. This chain connects TRBV5-1 to TRBJ1-6, with TRBD1 matching over 10 bases. Germline V gives CDR1 SGHRS, CDR2 YFSETQ. The trim removed 6 bases at V and 6 bases at J, leaving 6 bases unmatched. The CDR3 is 15 amino acids. The CDR3 coding sequence is TGCGCCAGCAAGTCGGGGGACAGGGGTAATTCACCCCTCCACTTT. Its protein product is CASKSGDRGNSPLHF.

The chain has TRBV4-1 and TRBJ2-7; D gene uncertain. Trimming took 0 bases from V and 3 from J, leaving 6 bases between them. CDR1 is MGHRA and CDR2 is YSYEKL in the germline V gene. The CDR3 sequence is 13 residues long. This chain's CDR3 is CASSQDAGYEQYF. The CDR3 DNA follows: TGCGCCAGCAGCCAAGATGCCGGCTACGAGCAGTACTTC.

V gene TRBV6-5 combines with J gene TRBJ1-1, with D maybe TRBD1 (5 bases). The CDR3 contains 13 residues. V was clipped by 3 bases and J by 3 bases, with 8 bases between them. CDR1 MNHEY and CDR2 SVGAGI come from the germline V gene. The DNA of the CDR3 is TGTGCCAGCAGTTATGAAGGGGACACTGAAGCTTTCTTT. This sequence encodes CASSYEGDTEAFF.

CDR3 protein: CASSQGTVEAYGYTF. CDR3 bases: TGCGCCAGCAGCCAGGGGACAGTTGAGGCCTATGGCTACACCTTC. V usage is TRBV4-1 and J usage is TRBJ1-2; 7 nucleotides line up with TRBD1. The V gene end was trimmed by 3 bases and the J gene end by 4 bases; junction bases not matched to a gene: 8. CDR3 length equals 15 residues. CDR1 and CDR2 (germline): MGHRA, YSYEKL.

The chain is built from TRBV19 and TRBJ1-1; D is possibly TRBD1 (5 bases). Germline V gene lookup returns CDR1 LNHDA and CDR2 SQIVND (reference sequence). The CDR3 has 14 amino acids. V was trimmed by 5 bases and J by 0 bases, leaving 10 bases between them. CDR3 bases: TGTGCCAGTAGTTCCGACAGATTGAACACTGAAGCTTTCTTT. Protein sequence: CASSSDRLNTEAFF. The variable domain in full, with the rest retrieved from reference TRBV19 and TRBJ1-1, is DGGITQSPKYLFRKEGQNVTLSCEQNLNHDAMYWYRQDPGQGLRLIYYSQIVNDFQKGDIAEGYSVSREKKESFPLTVTSAQKNPTAFYLCASSSDRLNTEAFFGQGTRLTVV.

The chain has TRBV7-6 and TRBJ1-5; D may be TRBD1 (5 bases). The germline V gene encodes CDR1 SGHVS and CDR2 FNYEAQ. Deletions cut 4 bases from V and 4 bases from J, with 11 bases between. The length of the CDR3 is 14 residues. The chain's CDR3 is CASSSSGLNQPQHF. DNA of the CDR3: TGTGCCAGCAGCTCCTCAGGGTTAAATCAGCCCCAGCATTTT.

The chain links TRBV3-1 (or the pseudogene TRBV3-2) to TRBJ2-1; a weak D match, TRBD1 (5 bases). Germline V CDR1 and CDR2: LGHDT, YNNKEL (reference sequence). V dropped 4 bases and J dropped 2 bases, with 21 bases sitting between them. This CDR3 comprises 18 residues. The CDR3: CASSPLQVWAFPYNEQFF. CDR3 sequence (DNA): TGTGCCAGCAGCCCGCTACAGGTGTGGGCTTTTCCCTACAATGAGCAGTTCTTC.

This chain links TRBV20-1 with TRBJ1-2; D uncertain. With 2 bases removed from V and 6 bases from J, the gap between germline ends came to 4 bases. The CDR3 sequence is 10 residues long. Germline V CDR1 and CDR2: DFQATT, SNEGSKA (reference sequence). CDR3 protein: CSARLNGYTF. In DNA form, the CDR3 reads TGCAGTGCTAGACTTAATGGCTACACCTTC.

The chain uses TRBV11-3 and TRBJ2-5; 7 bases align to TRBD2. Germline V CDR1 and CDR2: SGHNT, YENEEA. The V and J ends lost 3 bases and 5 bases, in that order; junction bases with no gene match: 6. The CDR3 has 14 amino acids. The CDR3 protein is CASSFGREGETQYF. Here the CDR3 DNA reads TGTGCCAGCAGCTTTGGCAGGGAGGGGGAGACCCAGTACTTC.

The genes are TRBV24-1 and TRBJ2-1; 7 bases line up with TRBD2. The CDR3 has 16 residues. Germline CDR1 reads KGHDR; CDR2 reads SFDVKD. With 0 bases clipped from V and 8 bases from J, the junction kept 9 bases outside the gene matches. The CDR3 DNA follows: TGTGCCACCAGTGATTTGCCCTCCGCGGGGGACGATGAGCAGTTCTTC. This encodes CATSDLPSAGDDEQFF.

The V call is TRBV30, the J call TRBJ1-4, with D perhaps matching TRBD1 (6 bases). Germline V gene data show CDR1 as GTSNPN and CDR2 as SVGIG (reference sequence). V was clipped by 3 bases and J by 3 bases, with 17 bases between them. CDR3 length: 16 amino acids. The CDR3 bases are TGTGCCTGGAGCAGGGGCCGGGGAATTTCTAATGAAAAACTGTTTTTT. This translates into CAWSRGRGISNEKLFF. Variable domain in full (rest from reference TRBV30 and TRBJ1-4): SQTIHQWPATLVQPVGSPLSLECTVEGTSNPNLYWYRQAAGRGLQLLFYSVGIGQISSEVPQNLSASRPQDRQFILSSKKLLLSDSGFYLCAWSRGRGISNEKLFFGSGTQLSVL.

The chain couples TRBV6-1 to TRBJ1-2; D uncertain. V lost 1 base and J 9 bases, leaving 15 bases between the germline ends. The CDR3 is made up of 14 amino acids. Germline V CDR1 and CDR2: MNHNS, SASEGT. CDR3 sequence: CASSEVPQDSSYTF. Here the CDR3 DNA reads TGTGCCAGCAGTGAAGTACCCCAGGATTCGAGCTACACCTTC.

The rearrangement uses TRBV19 and TRBJ1-1; D may be TRBD1 (6 bases). In germline, CDR1 is LNHDA, CDR2 SQIVND (reference sequence). The CDR3 extends over 14 amino acids. Deletions cut 5 bases from V and 5 bases from J, with 15 bases between. CDR3 bases: TGTGCCAGTAGTCCTTCCCAGGGGAGTACTGAAGCTTTCTTT. Protein sequence: CASSPSQGSTEAFF.

This clone has a single count. V usage is TRBV3-1 (or the pseudogene TRBV3-2) and J usage is TRBJ2-1; tentative D call: TRBD1 (5 bases). Trimming took off 0 bases at V and 2 bases at J, with 8 bases between the two ends. Germline V gives CDR1 LGHDT, CDR2 YNNKEL (reference sequence). CDR3 size: 15 residues. In DNA form, the CDR3 reads TGTGCCAGCAGCCAAGAGGGGCAGGCCTACAATGAGCAGTTCTTC. Protein sequence: CASSQEGQAYNEQFF.

This sequence joins TRBV28 and TRBJ1-2, with TRBD1 matching 7 bases. CDR3 length: 16 residues. V lost 1 base and J lost 0; bases outside the gene matches: 5. CDR1 and CDR2 from the germline V gene are MDHEN and SYDVKM. In nucleotides, the CDR3 is TGTGCCAGCAGTTTATATAGACAGGGTCCTAACTATGGCTACACCTTC. Translated: CASSLYRQGPNYGYTF.

The chain uses TRBV7-3 and TRBJ2-1; TRBD2 matches at 8 bases. Trimming at V came to 1 base and at J to 0 bases, leaving 2 bases not matched to a gene. CDR3 size: 16 residues. Germline V gene sequence: CDR1 SGHTA, CDR2 FQGTGA. The CDR3 loop reads CASSLSGGSSYNEQFF. CDR3 DNA: TGTGCCAGCAGCTTAAGCGGGGGGAGCTCCTACAATGAGCAGTTCTTC.

This chain joins TRBV29-1 and TRBJ2-7, with D unresolved. Germline assignment: CDR1 SQVTM and CDR2 ANQGSEA. CDR3 length: 13 amino acids. Trimming shortened V by 7 bases and J by 2 bases, and 15 bases separated the two germline ends. CDR3 sequence reads: CSAVGQVAYEQYF. In nucleotides, the CDR3 is TGCAGCGCTGTGGGCCAGGTAGCCTACGAGCAGTACTTC.

J is TRBJ1-1 and V is TRBV7-3; 7 nucleotides match TRBD1. Trimming removed 5 bases from V and 0 bases from J; junction bases left unmatched: 3. Germline values: CDR1 SGHTA, CDR2 FQGTGA. The CDR3 is 14 residues long. For the CDR3, the DNA is TGTGCCAGCAGCCTGACAGGGATGAACACTGAAGCTTTCTTT. The encoded protein is CASSLTGMNTEAFF.

The V gene is TRBV6-2 or TRBV6-3, the J gene TRBJ2-7; weak D call: TRBD1 (5 bases). Deletions cut 6 bases from V and 2 bases from J, with 14 bases between. The CDR3 is 14 amino acids. Germline V gene lookup returns CDR1 MNHEY and CDR2 SVGEGT. The CDR3 loop reads CASSPSPTAYEQYF. CDR3 DNA: TGTGCCAGCAGCCCTTCCCCGACAGCCTACGAGCAGTACTTC.

A single count supports this clone. The genes are TRBV5-1 and TRBJ2-3, with D tentatively TRBD2 (6 bases). Looked up from germline, CDR1 is SGHRS and CDR2 is YFSETQ. This CDR3 comprises 11 residues. Trimming shortened V by 5 bases and J by 9 bases, and 10 bases separated the two germline ends. CDR3 bases: TGCGCCAGCAGTTGGGACTCCACGCAGTATTTT. Its translation is CASSWDSTQYF.

The chain is built from TRBV7-2 and TRBJ2-5; 7 bases fit TRBD1. The CDR3 is 14 residues long. Germline CDR1 and CDR2: SGHTA and FQGNSA. Trimming cost V 1 base and J 3 bases; bases outside gene matches: 2. CDR3 sequence reads: CASSLGDRKETQYF. The CDR3, as DNA: TGTGCCAGCAGCTTAGGGGACAGAAAAGAGACCCAGTACTTC.

The chain is built from TRBV15 and TRBJ1-1, with TRBD1 as a possible D gene (5 bases). CDR1 LNHNV and CDR2 YYDKDF come from the germline V gene (reference sequence). V gave up 4 bases and J gave up 4 bases, with 16 bases separating them. The CDR3 is 15 amino acids. Here the CDR3 DNA reads TGTGCCACCAGCACCCTTAGGACGGGGGGCACTGAAGCTTTCTTT. Encoded protein: CATSTLRTGGTEAFF.

The chain combines TRBV5-1 with TRBJ2-3, with 14 bases fitting TRBD2. The V gene's germline CDR1 is SGHRS and CDR2 YFSETQ. V shed 4 bases, J shed 6 bases, and the junction held 7 bases outside the gene matches. The length of the CDR3 is 16 residues. DNA for the CDR3: TGCGCCAGCAGCCAGCGGACTAGCGGGGGGACCGATACGCAGTATTTT. It yields the protein CASSQRTSGGTDTQYF.

V and J are TRBV5-1 and TRBJ2-1; 7 nucleotides agree with TRBD1. After removal of 3 bases from V and 9 bases from J, the junction contained 12 bases not matched to a gene. The CDR3 consists of 15 residues. Germline CDR1 and CDR2: SGHRS and YFSETQ. CDR3 DNA: TGCGCCAGCAGCTCAGGGACAGCCGGGGTCGGTGAGCAGTTCTTC. This encodes CASSSGTAGVGEQFF.